This T cell receptor beta chain derives from a study of blood T cell repertoires in COVID-19. As handled by the study authors: Reference gene primers were amplified, and this amplification served to estimate nucleated cell counts. TCRdb's table, derived via immunoSEQ multiplex PCR, lists solely in-frame clones and lacks some. That table furnishes V, J and clone size, whereas the DNA furnished D and trimming. This table has roughly 45,000 clones, about 84% appearing once. The source material was peripheral blood. This clonotype was obtained from a woman in her fifties or sixties with acute or convalescent COVID-19.

The CDR3 reads CASSTSGKREQFF. CDR3 nucleotide sequence: TGTGCCAGCAGCACTAGCGGGAAACGGGAGCAGTTCTTC. This chain links TRBV7-9 with TRBJ2-1; 10 nucleotides match TRBD2. Germline V CDR1 and CDR2: SEHNR, FQNEAQ (reference sequence). The CDR3 is 13 amino acids. The trim removed 5 bases at V and 10 bases at J, leaving 5 bases unmatched.